This passage covers 13 T cell receptor beta chains from one sample sequenced in a study of blood T cell repertoires in COVID-19. Sequencing used immunoSEQ multiplex PCR; TCRdb keeps in-frame clones, though not all of them. The data show about 97,000 clones, with 75% to 95% seen just once and about 1.8% held by the top ten. Sequencing was performed on peripheral blood. The source of these receptors is a man aged 55 to 70 with acute or convalescent COVID-19.

V gene TRBV6-5 combines with J gene TRBJ1-6; 8 bases are a match to TRBD1. V gave up 2 bases and J gave up 7 bases; unmatched junction bases: 4. CDR1 and CDR2 (germline): MNHEY, SVGAGI. The CDR3 has 15 amino acids. The CDR3 sequence: CASSYGQGPNSPLHF. In DNA form, the CDR3 reads TGTGCCAGCAGTTACGGACAGGGTCCAAATTCACCCCTCCACTTT.

The gene calls are TRBV7-6 and TRBJ2-2, with 7 bases matching TRBD2. The CDR3 length is 15 residues. Germline V lookup: CDR1 SGHVS, CDR2 FNYEAQ. The ends lost 0 bases at V and 5 bases at J; junction bases unmatched: 3. The CDR3 sequence is CASSLARGITGELFF. CDR3 DNA: TGTGCCAGCAGCTTAGCGCGGGGGATTACCGGGGAGCTGTTTTTT.

The rearrangement uses TRBV5-1 and TRBJ1-1; 7 positions agree with TRBD1. The junction had 7 bases not matched to a gene; V was cut back by 4 bases and J by 4 bases. CDR3 length: 14 amino acids. Germline lookup yields CDR1 SGHRS and CDR2 YFSETQ. The CDR3 here is CASSVTGFRTEAFF. CDR3 bases: TGCGCCAGCAGCGTGACAGGGTTTCGCACTGAAGCTTTCTTT.

This clone occurred a few times. The chain uses TRBV7-9 and TRBJ1-1, with 9 bases lining up with TRBD1. The germline V gene encodes CDR1 SEHNR and CDR2 FQNEAQ (reference sequence). Unmatched junction bases numbered 12, after V lost 5 bases and J lost 8 bases. CDR3 length: 15 amino acids. The CDR3: CASSTAGTGNREAFF. The CDR3 nucleotides read TGTGCCAGCAGCACGGCCGGGACAGGGAATAGGGAAGCTTTCTTT.

The chain joins TRBV27 to TRBJ2-7, with 8 bases identical to TRBD1. V lost 1 base to trimming and J lost 4 bases; unmatched junction nucleotides: 3. Per the germline V gene, CDR1 is MNHEY and CDR2 is SMNVEV (reference sequence). The CDR3 extends over 14 amino acids. The CDR3 DNA sequence: TGTGCCAGCAGTTTATACAGGGGGTTTTACGAGCAGTACTTC. This codes for CASSLYRGFYEQYF.

This clone turned up a few times. The chain combines TRBV16 with TRBJ1-1; no clear D gene. With 5 bases removed from V and 4 bases from J, the gap between germline ends came to 20 bases. The CDR3 has 16 residues. Germline lookup yields CDR1 KGHSY and CDR2 FQNENV. This chain's CDR3 is CASSETAGELGTEAFF. The CDR3 DNA is TGTGCCAGCAGCGAAACGGCGGGCGAACTCGGCACTGAAGCTTTCTTT.

The chain joins TRBV5-6 to TRBJ1-1; tentative D call: TRBD1 (5 bases). Looked up from germline, CDR1 is SGHDT and CDR2 is YYEEEE. The CDR3 is 15 amino acids. V lost 1 base to trimming and J lost 4 bases, with 14 bases between them. CDR3 DNA sequence: TGTGCCAGCAGCTTGAACGGGGGTGGGAGCACTGAAGCTTTCTTT. It encodes CASSLNGGGSTEAFF. Full variable domain (rest looked up from reference TRBV5-6 and TRBJ1-1): DAGVTQSPTHLIKTRGQQVTLRCSPKSGHDTVSWYQQALGQGPQFIFQYYEEEERQRGNFPDRFSGHQFPNYSSELNVNALLLGDSALYLCASSLNGGGSTEAFFGQGTRLTVV.

The chain joins TRBV6-5 to TRBJ1-2, with D maybe TRBD1 (5 bases). Germline V gene lookup returns CDR1 MNHEY and CDR2 SVGAGI. The ends were cut back, 6 bases at V and 4 bases at J, with 18 bases in the middle. The CDR3 covers 15 residues. For the CDR3, the DNA is TGTGCCAGCAGATTGGGGACTGTCCAAACCTATGGCTACACCTTC. It specifies CASRLGTVQTYGYTF.

The chain links TRBV25-1 to TRBJ1-1; 12 bases match TRBD1. Germline V CDR1 and CDR2: MGHDK, SYGVNS. Trimming took 4 bases from V and 3 from J; bases not matched to a gene: 3. The CDR3 consists of 15 residues. The DNA of the CDR3 is TGTGCCAGCAGTGCCGGGACAGGGGGCGACACTGAAGCTTTCTTT. This sequence encodes CASSAGTGGDTEAFF.

The V and J genes are TRBV6-5 and TRBJ2-2, with a tentative D call TRBD2 (5 bases). The CDR3 has 12 residues. V lost 8 bases and J 3 bases, leaving 7 bases between the germline ends. The germline V gene encodes CDR1 MNHEY and CDR2 SVGAGI. For the CDR3, the DNA is TGTGCCAGCCGGGAATACACCGGGGAGCTGTTTTTT. This gives the protein CASREYTGELFF.

V is TRBV27 and J is TRBJ1-5; D unclear. The CDR3 runs to 13 residues. Germline V CDR1 and CDR2: MNHEY, SMNVEV (reference sequence). Deletions cut 5 bases from V and 1 base from J, with 6 bases between. The CDR3 sequence is CASSLSSNQPQHF. CDR3 nucleotide sequence: TGTGCCAGCAGTCTTTCGAGCAATCAGCCCCAGCATTTT.

CDR3 bases: TGTGCCTGGAGTGTAAGCGGGGGAAGGAAACTGTTTTTT. Translation: CAWSVSGGRKLFF. This chain uses TRBV30 with TRBJ1-4, with D possibly being TRBD1 (5 bases). V dropped 0 bases and J dropped 11 bases, with 13 bases sitting between them. The CDR3 runs 13 residues. Germline V gene lookup returns CDR1 GTSNPN and CDR2 SVGIG (reference sequence).

The chain uses TRBV14 and TRBJ2-3, with TRBD2 matching over 13 bases. Germline V gene sequence: CDR1 SGHDN, CDR2 FVKESK. CDR3 length equals 18 residues. V shed 1 base and J 2 bases; nucleotides not matched to a gene: 6. CDR3 bases: TGTGCCAGCAGCCAAGGACTAGCGGGGGGTCCCTTCACAGATACGCAGTATTTT. Translating it yields CASSQGLAGGPFTDTQYF.